These 20 T cell receptor beta chains were all obtained from the same sample, sequenced in a study of tumor-infiltrating lymphocytes in localized non-small cell lung cancer. The method was immunoSEQ multiplex PCR; TCRdb's version includes in-frame clones alone and lacks a portion of them. The data hold more than 15,000 clones, with approximately 70% observed a single time. Sequenced input: lung tumor tissue. These receptors all stem from a human donor with non-small cell lung cancer.

This chain joins TRBV7-6 and TRBJ1-1, with 10 bases identical to TRBD1. This CDR3 is 17 amino acids long. The germline V gene encodes CDR1 SGHVS and CDR2 FNYEAQ. Unmatched junction bases numbered 13, after V lost 5 bases and J lost 4 bases. The CDR3 sequence: CASSPGTGVIRSTEAFF. In nucleotides, the CDR3 is TGTGCCAGCAGCCCGGGGACAGGGGTCATTCGGAGCACTGAAGCTTTCTTT. Filled out from reference TRBV7-6 and TRBJ1-1, the complete variable domain reads GAGVSQSPRYKVTKRGQDVALRCDPISGHVSLYWYRQALGQGPEFLTYFNYEAQQDKSGLPNDRFSAERPEGSISTLTIQRTEQRDSAMYRCASSPGTGVIRSTEAFFGQGTRLTVV.

CDR3 coding DNA: TGTGCCTGGAGCTTGGATAATTCACCCCTCCACTTT. Translating it yields CAWSLDNSPLHF. The chain employs TRBV30 and TRBJ1-6; D is unresolved. The length of the CDR3 is 12 residues. CDR1 GTSNPN and CDR2 SVGIG come from the germline V gene (reference sequence). Trimming left V 3 bases short and J 5 bases short, with 5 bases between.

J is TRBJ2-1 and V is TRBV30, with D maybe TRBD1 (6 bases). This CDR3 region has 11 residues. V lost 4 bases and J lost 9, with 10 bases in between. CDR1 GTSNPN and CDR2 SVGIG come from the germline V gene (reference sequence). This chain's CDR3 is CAWTDRREQFF. The CDR3 coding sequence is TGTGCCTGGACAGACAGGCGTGAGCAGTTCTTC.

The chain joins TRBV19 to TRBJ1-1, with TRBD1 matching 8 bases. Looked up from germline, CDR1 is LNHDA and CDR2 is SQIVND (reference sequence). V shed 6 bases and J 0 bases; nucleotides not matched to a gene: 6. This CDR3 is built from 15 residues. The CDR3 coding sequence is TGTGCCAGTAGAACGACAGGGGCCATGAACACTGAAGCTTTCTTT. Its translation: CASRTTGAMNTEAFF.

This clone was detected only a few times. This chain joins TRBV18 and TRBJ2-2; maybe TRBD2 (6 bases). Germline CDR1 KGHSH, CDR2 LQKENI. V lost 3 bases to trimming and J lost 4 bases, with 18 bases between them. The CDR3 contains 17 residues. The CDR3, as DNA: TGTGCCAGCTCACCCGGATTTGGAGGGCCAGTCACCGGGGAGCTGTTTTTT. The encoded protein is CASSPGFGGPVTGELFF.

The J gene is TRBJ1-3, the V gene TRBV6-5, with no clear D. Germline CDR1 is MNHEY and CDR2 is SVGAGI. V shed 7 bases and J shed 4 bases, with 14 bases lying between them. The CDR3 has 14 amino acids. CDR3 sequence reads: CASIPDYLGNTIYF. The CDR3 DNA reads as TGTGCCAGCATTCCTGACTATCTCGGAAACACCATATATTTT.

The chain uses TRBV6-5 and TRBJ1-5; D not certain. Trimming took 6 bases from V and 4 from J, leaving 13 bases between them. This CDR3 has 14 residues. Germline V gene sequence: CDR1 MNHEY, CDR2 SVGAGI. DNA of the CDR3: TGTGCCAGCAGCTCCATCACACAGAATCAGCCCCAGCATTTT. The encoded protein is CASSSITQNQPQHF.

This sequence joins TRBV7-2 and TRBJ1-4, with TRBD1 as a possible D gene (6 bases). Germline lookup yields CDR1 SGHTA and CDR2 FQGNSA. V gave up 1 base and J gave up 1 base, with 16 bases separating them. The CDR3 spans 18 residues. The CDR3 reads CASSLEARLGGTNEKLFF. The DNA of the CDR3 is TGTGCCAGCAGCTTAGAGGCCAGATTAGGGGGAACTAATGAAAAACTGTTTTTT.

The V gene is TRBV5-8, the J gene TRBJ1-2; no reliable D call. Between the trimmed V and J ends, which lost 4 bases and 7 bases, there was a span of 17 bases. The CDR3 length is 14 residues. Per germline, CDR1 SGHTS and CDR2 YDEGEE. The CDR3 loop is CASSRNGLFLGYTF. The CDR3 coding sequence is TGTGCCAGCAGCCGCAACGGACTTTTCCTTGGCTACACCTTC.

The rearrangement uses TRBV7-2 and TRBJ2-4; TRBD2 might be the D (6 bases). The V and J ends lost 7 bases and 2 bases respectively, with 9 bases between them. CDR3 length equals 13 residues. Per germline, CDR1 SGHTA and CDR2 FQGNSA. Written as DNA, the CDR3 is TGTGCCAGCACCGGCGGGACCAAAAACATTCAGTACTTC. Translating it yields CASTGGTKNIQYF.

The V and J genes are TRBV25-1 and TRBJ2-2; no reliable D call. The germline CDR1 and CDR2 sequences are MGHDK and SYGVNS. This CDR3 contains 13 residues. Between the trimmed V and J ends, which lost 4 bases and 7 bases, there was a span of 10 bases. The chain's CDR3 is CASSGLGGGELFF. CDR3 sequence (DNA): TGTGCCAGCAGTGGTTTAGGCGGCGGGGAGCTGTTTTTT. The full variable domain, in which reference TRBV25-1 and TRBJ2-2 provide the parts outside the CDR3, is EADIYQTPRYLVIGTGKKITLECSQTMGHDKMYWYQQDPGMELHLIHYSYGVNSTEKGDLSSESTVSRIRTEHFPLTLESARPSHTSQYLCASSGLGGGELFFGEGSRLTVL.

The chain links TRBV9 to TRBJ2-3; possible D gene TRBD2, 6 bases. CDR1 and CDR2 from the germline V gene are SGDLS and YYNGEE. The CDR3 is made up of 16 amino acids. Trimming pared 4 bases from V and 4 bases from J, leaving 19 bases between. The CDR3 coding sequence is TGTGCCAGCAGCCCCATGACTCCACAGCGGGCAGATACGCAGTATTTT. Its protein is CASSPMTPQRADTQYF.

The CDR3 region is CASSLTGANSPLHF. DNA for the CDR3: TGTGCCAGCAGCTTGACAGGGGCTAATTCACCCCTCCACTTT. This chain links TRBV5-5 with TRBJ1-6; 7 positions agree with TRBD1. Germline V gene sequence: CDR1 SGHKS, CDR2 YYEKEE (reference sequence). The V gene end was trimmed by 1 base and the J gene end by 6 bases; junction bases not matched to a gene: 1. There are 14 residues in the CDR3.

The chain uses TRBV7-2 and TRBJ1-1; 10 nucleotides line up with TRBD1. This CDR3 is built from 17 residues. Germline-derived CDR1 and CDR2 are SGHTA and FQGNSA. The V and J ends lost 4 bases and 0 bases, in that order; junction bases with no gene match: 8. The CDR3 sequence is CASSSPGTGDMNTEAFF. The CDR3 DNA reads TGTGCCAGCAGCTCCCCCGGGACAGGGGATATGAACACTGAAGCTTTCTTT.

The chain has TRBV2 and TRBJ1-4; D is unclear. CDR1 and CDR2 (germline): SNHLY, FYNNEI. Trimming pared 8 bases from V and 0 bases from J, leaving 13 bases between. This CDR3 has 15 residues. CDR3 DNA: TGTGCCAGCGGCCCTCCCACCGCAACTAATGAAAAACTGTTTTTT. Its translation is CASGPPTATNEKLFF.

V and J are TRBV11-2 and TRBJ2-5; TRBD2 matches at 8 bases. V was clipped by 3 bases and J by 5 bases; unmatched bases: 8. This CDR3 has 15 amino acids. Germline V gene sequence: CDR1 SGHAT, CDR2 FQNNGV. This CDR3 is CASSFYSGSRETQYF. The CDR3, as DNA: TGTGCCAGCAGCTTTTACAGCGGGAGTCGGGAGACCCAGTACTTC.

V is TRBV6-1 and J is TRBJ2-1, with D possibly matching TRBD1 (6 bases). Trimming took 3 bases from V and 2 from J, leaving 26 bases between them. This CDR3 has 20 amino acids. Germline CDR1 reads MNHNS; CDR2 reads SASEGT. The CDR3 protein is CASSDKQTGVGANPYNEQFF. Written as DNA, the CDR3 is TGTGCCAGCAGTGACAAACAGACTGGAGTGGGGGCCAATCCCTACAATGAGCAGTTCTTC.

This chain uses TRBV5-1 with TRBJ2-1; TRBD2 matches 14 bases. V lost 4 bases, J lost 0 bases, and 9 bases stayed unmatched. Germline loops: CDR1 SGHRS, CDR2 YFSETQ. The CDR3 spans 19 residues. CDR3 in amino acids: CASSGAGLAGVNSYNEQFF. CDR3 DNA sequence: TGCGCCAGCAGCGGCGCGGGACTAGCGGGGGTCAACTCCTACAATGAGCAGTTCTTC.

The V call is TRBV9, the J call TRBJ2-1; 9 positions agree with TRBD2. Trimming at V came to 6 bases and at J to 4 bases, leaving 8 bases not matched to a gene. Germline V CDR1 and CDR2: SGDLS, YYNGEE. This CDR3 is 15 amino acids long. CDR3 sequence reads: CASTETSGLYNEQFF. CDR3 nucleotides: TGTGCCAGCACCGAAACTAGCGGGCTTTACAATGAGCAGTTCTTC. The full variable domain, completed using reference TRBV9 and TRBJ2-1, is DSGVTQTPKHLITATGQRVTLRCSPRSGDLSVYWYQQSLDQGLQFLIQYYNGEERAKGNILERFSAQQFPDLHSELNLSSLELGDSALYFCASTETSGLYNEQFFGPGTRLTVL.

The chain is built from TRBV5-1 and TRBJ1-2; 7 bases fit TRBD1. This CDR3 region has 13 residues. V gave up 0 bases and J gave up 6 bases; unmatched junction bases: 2. Germline assignment: CDR1 SGHRS and CDR2 YFSETQ. This chain's CDR3 is CASSLAQGDGYTF. Written as DNA, the CDR3 is TGCGCCAGCAGCTTGGCCCAGGGGGATGGCTACACCTTC.